These 4 T cell receptor beta chains came from one sample sequenced in a study of T cells in Graves' hyperthyroidism and ophthalmopathy (dated by TCRdb to the late 2010s). The method behind the library was multiplex PCR. The sample was run on an Illumina HiSeq 2000. TCR beta CDR3 regions were amplified from RNA transcripts. The first round of RT-PCR for the TCR CDR3 was performed with the HTBI primer set and the Qiagen OneStep RT-PCR kit. TCRdb reprocessed the public reads (quality trimming at Q25 with fastp, clone calling with MiXCR) and kept in-frame beta chains. Duplicate CDR3 protein sequences are folded into a single record with the most common DNA and genes. For this sample the table gives 300,000 to 450,000 distinct CDR3 sequences, of which roughly 13% were detected only once. Of the sample, 9% to 9.5% falls within the top ten clones. Sequencing was performed on blood. Receptors originate from a young woman with Graves' hyperthyroidism.

There are a few counts of this clonotype. V gene TRBV11-2 combines with J gene TRBJ2-7, with 8 bases matching TRBD2. J lost 2 bases, V lost 0 bases, and 6 bases had no gene match. The CDR3 is made up of 16 amino acids. Germline assignment: CDR1 SGHAT and CDR2 FQNNGV. As DNA, the CDR3 is TGTGCCAGCAGCTTAGATCTAAGCGGGGGCCCCTACGAGCAGTACTTC. This gives the protein CASSLDLSGGPYEQYF. Filled out from reference TRBV11-2 and TRBJ2-7, the complete variable domain reads EAGVAQSPRYKIIEKRQSVAFWCNPISGHATLYWYQQILGQGPKLLIQFQNNGVVDDSQLPKDRFSAERLKGVDSTLKIQPAKLEDSAVYLCASSLDLSGGPYEQYFGPGTRLTVT.

This clonotype was found many times. The rearrangement links TRBV20-1 to TRBJ2-3, with TRBD2 matching over 13 bases. After removal of 1 base from V and 0 bases from J, the junction contained 13 bases not matched to a gene. The CDR3 is 20 residues long. Germline lookup yields CDR1 DFQATT and CDR2 SNEGSKA (reference sequence). The CDR3 spells CSARARGGLAGKTSTDTQYF. The CDR3 region has the DNA TGCAGTGCTAGAGCAAGGGGGGGACTAGCGGGGAAGACGAGCACAGATACGCAGTATTTT.

This clonotype counts as medium-sized. The CDR3 protein is CASSARGRSNTEAFF. Written as DNA, the CDR3 is TGTGCCAGCAGTGCCAGGGGGCGGTCGAACACTGAAGCTTTCTTT. The chain links TRBV6-1 to TRBJ1-1; TRBD1 agrees at 8 bases. Germline V gives CDR1 MNHNS, CDR2 SASEGT. This CDR3 has 15 residues. The V and J ends lost 4 bases and 1 base, in that order; junction bases with no gene match: 5.

This clonotype was seen ten or more times. The chain joins TRBV10-3 to TRBJ2-7; D perhaps matches TRBD2 (6 bases). V was shortened by 6 bases and J by 4 bases, with 10 bases between the two germline ends. This CDR3 has 12 residues. Germline V gene lookup returns CDR1 ENHRY and CDR2 SYGVKD. In nucleotides, the CDR3 is TGTGCCATCAGCCTGGGGACTTACGAGCAGTACTTC. Protein sequence: CAISLGTYEQYF.